This TCR beta chain was captured in a study of identical twins. Template switching supplied a universal primer site; unique molecular identifiers were carried on the cDNA. Each CDR3 protein is one row after TCRdb ran MiXCR on the 5' RACE reads. The repertoire holds around 1.7 million distinct CDR3 sequences, with 32% as singletons. This clonotype appeared a few times. Antigen: not known. Broader study findings: It was out-of-frame TCR alpha sharing in monozygotic twins that models underestimated.

Trimming removed 6 bases at V and 0 bases at J, with 11 bases between. This CDR3 comprises 14 residues. The receptor was isolated from a newborn girl in good health. The chain couples TRBV12-3 or TRBV12-4 to TRBJ1-1; D ambiguous. Material for sequencing was cord blood. CDR3 nucleotides: TGTGCCAGCAGCACGGACGGCTTGAACACTGAAGCTTTCTTT. This sequence encodes CASSTDGLNTEAFF.